The 20 T cell receptor beta chains given below trace back to one sample, sequenced in a study of technical replicates of blood from a few donors. The protocol was immunoSEQ multiplex PCR, while the TCRdb copy is restricted to in-frame clones and leaves out a portion. The sample shows 74,000 or so clones, about 96% of them seen only once. The sequenced sample was T cells isolated from PBMCs. All receptors come from a human donor in good health.

The CDR3 nucleotides are TGTGCCTGGGTCAGGGGCAGGGGGAATCAGCCCCAGCATTTT. Its translation: CAWVRGRGNQPQHF. The chain uses TRBV30 and TRBJ1-5; TRBD1 matches at 7 bases. The germline V gene has CDR1 GTSNPN and CDR2 SVGIG (reference sequence). V lost 5 bases to trimming and J lost 4 bases; unmatched junction nucleotides: 8. The CDR3 sequence is 14 residues long.

This sequence joins TRBV27 and TRBJ2-7; 12 bases map to TRBD2. CDR3 size: 16 residues. Germline trimming cut 6 bases from V and 4 bases from J; bases unmatched to any gene: 10. CDR1 MNHEY and CDR2 SMNVEV come from the germline V gene (reference sequence). For the CDR3, the DNA is TGTGCCAGCAGCTTCACTAGCGGGAGGTTGGTTTACGAGCAGTACTTC. This codes for CASSFTSGRLVYEQYF.

The rearrangement links TRBV7-6 to TRBJ2-3; weak D call: TRBD1 (6 bases). V was cut by 1 base and J by 2 bases, with 10 bases left in between. CDR1 is SGHVS, CDR2 FNYEAQ, per germline. The CDR3 runs 15 residues. Here the CDR3 reads CASSLENRDTDTQYF. CDR3 coding DNA: TGTGCCAGCAGCTTAGAGAACAGGGACACAGATACGCAGTATTTT.

The chain employs TRBV28 and TRBJ1-1; TRBD1 matches at 9 bases. CDR1 and CDR2 from the germline V gene are MDHEN and SYDVKM. V shed 5 bases, J shed 4 bases, and the junction held 8 bases outside the gene matches. CDR3 length: 15 residues. CDR3 protein: CASSGTGGVSTEAFF. In DNA, the CDR3 is TGTGCCAGCAGTGGAACAGGGGGCGTCAGCACTGAAGCTTTCTTT. The complete variable domain, with remaining parts taken from reference TRBV28 and TRBJ1-1, reads DVKVTQSSRYLVKRTGEKVFLECVQDMDHENMFWYRQDPGLGLRLIYFSYDVKMKEKGDIPEGYSVSREKKERFSLILESASTNQTSMYLCASSGTGGVSTEAFFGQGTRLTVV.

This clone came up once. The gene calls are TRBV2 and TRBJ2-1; 8 bases are shared with TRBD2. Trimming removed 10 bases from V and 2 bases from J; junction bases left unmatched: 19. The CDR3 has 18 amino acids. Germline values: CDR1 SNHLY, CDR2 FYNNEI. This CDR3 is CATCMRLAGPGPYNEQFF. DNA of the CDR3: TGTGCCACCTGTATGAGGCTAGCGGGCCCGGGCCCCTACAATGAGCAGTTCTTC. Looking up the rest from reference TRBV2 and TRBJ2-1 gives the full variable domain: EPEVTQTPSHQVTQMGQEVILRCVPISNHLYFYWYRQILGQKVEFLVSFYNNEISEKSEIFDDQFSVERPDGSNFTLKIRSTKLEDSAMYFCATCMRLAGPGPYNEQFFGPGTRLTVL.

The J gene is TRBJ2-1, the V gene TRBV13; D is unresolved. The CDR3 is 12 residues long. Trimming cost V 5 bases and J 7 bases, with 9 bases left between them. The germline V gene encodes CDR1 PRHDT and CDR2 FYEKMQ (reference sequence). Here the CDR3 reads CASSLSRNEQFF. The CDR3 DNA reads TGTGCCAGCAGCCTAAGTCGGAATGAGCAGTTCTTC.

V usage is TRBV6-6 and J usage is TRBJ2-5, with D maybe TRBD2 (6 bases). The ends were cut back, 5 bases at V and 1 base at J, with 11 bases in the middle. Germline V CDR1 and CDR2: MNHNY, SVGAGI (reference sequence). CDR3 size: 14 residues. The CDR3 DNA follows: TGTGCCAGCAGTCCGCGGGGAACCCAAGAGACCCAGTACTTC. Encoded protein: CASSPRGTQETQYF.

The gene calls are TRBV7-3 and TRBJ2-7, with D possibly being TRBD2 (6 bases). The V end was cut by 5 bases, the J end by 5 bases, with 16 bases between. The CDR3 runs to 14 residues. The germline V gene encodes CDR1 SGHTA and CDR2 FQGTGA. CDR3 DNA: TGTGCCAGCAGCGGGAGAGGGTCTAGCGACGAGCAGTACTTC. Residues: CASSGRGSSDEQYF.

V usage is TRBV25-1 and J usage is TRBJ1-4; no clear D gene. The CDR3 length is 13 residues. Germline-derived CDR1 and CDR2 are MGHDK and SYGVNS. Trimming left V 3 bases short and J 3 bases short, with 5 bases between. The CDR3 sequence: CASSEPANEKLFF. The CDR3 DNA reads TGTGCCAGCAGTGAGCCAGCTAATGAAAAACTGTTTTTT. Drawing the rest from reference TRBV25-1 and TRBJ1-4, the complete variable domain is EADIYQTPRYLVIGTGKKITLECSQTMGHDKMYWYQQDPGMELHLIHYSYGVNSTEKGDLSSESTVSRIRTEHFPLTLESARPSHTSQYLCASSEPANEKLFFGSGTQLSVL.

The chain uses TRBV10-2 and TRBJ1-1; tentative D call: TRBD1 (6 bases). The CDR3 contains 13 residues. Germline V gene lookup returns CDR1 WSHSY and CDR2 SAAADI. The ends were cut back, 6 bases at V and 0 bases at J, with 8 bases in the middle. The CDR3 DNA sequence: TGCGCCAGCAGAGGGGGTCTGAACACTGAAGCTTTCTTT. Its translation is CASRGGLNTEAFF.

The chain recombines TRBV5-4 with TRBJ1-2; 8 positions agree with TRBD1. This CDR3 spans 13 amino acids. Germline values: CDR1 SGHNT, CDR2 YYREEE (reference sequence). Unmatched junction bases numbered 5, after V lost 4 bases and J lost 6 bases. The DNA for the CDR3 is TGTGCCAGCAGCGACGGGACAGGCCATGGCTACACCTTC. It is translated as CASSDGTGHGYTF.

This sequence joins TRBV5-1 and TRBJ2-1, with D possibly TRBD2 on 6 matching bases. V was clipped by 4 bases and J by 3 bases, with 14 bases between them. Per the germline V gene, CDR1 is SGHRS and CDR2 is YFSETQ. The CDR3 sequence is 15 residues long. This chain's CDR3 is CASSPSGTGYNEQFF. As DNA, the CDR3 is TGCGCCAGCAGCCCCTCCGGGACTGGCTACAATGAGCAGTTCTTC.

CDR3 DNA sequence: TGTGCCAGTAGTGCGGGCCGGGACTACTCCTACGAGCAGTACTTC. Amino acids: CASSAGRDYSYEQYF. The chain links TRBV19 to TRBJ2-7, with 7 bases identical to TRBD2. Germline CDR1 and CDR2: LNHDA and SQIVND (reference sequence). The CDR3 extends over 15 amino acids. V was pared by 5 bases and J by 0 bases, with 7 bases of the junction left unmatched.

V is TRBV6-5 and J is TRBJ1-1; D is unclear. Germline lookup yields CDR1 MNHEY and CDR2 SVGAGI. The CDR3 has 15 residues. Trimming removed 0 bases from V and 4 bases from J, with 12 bases in between. CDR3 nucleotide sequence: TGTGCCAGCAGTTACTCGAAGGGAGGTGGCACTGAAGCTTTCTTT. Amino acid sequence: CASSYSKGGGTEAFF.

The chain is built from TRBV4-2 and TRBJ2-5, with 10 positions matching TRBD2. There are 19 residues in the CDR3. The trim removed 1 base at V and 5 bases at J, leaving 16 bases unmatched. Germline V gene sequence: CDR1 LGHNA, CDR2 YNFKEQ. The CDR3 DNA reads as TGTGCCAGCAGCCAAGCCTGGGCTAGCGGGAGTACCGATGGTGAGACCCAGTACTTC. This sequence encodes CASSQAWASGSTDGETQYF.

This chain joins TRBV19 and TRBJ1-5; 7 nucleotides align to TRBD1. Germline CDR1 is LNHDA and CDR2 is SQIVND (reference sequence). V trimming: 4 bases; J trimming: 2 bases; junction bases outside the gene matches: 5. CDR3 size: 15 residues. As DNA, the CDR3 is TGTGCCAGTAGTAAACAGGGGATAGGCAATCAGCCCCAGCATTTT. Translated, it gives CASSKQGIGNQPQHF.

The chain carries TRBV29-1 and TRBJ1-2, with 7 bases matching TRBD1. The germline gives CDR1 SQVTM, CDR2 ANQGSEA. There are 17 residues in the CDR3. V shed 3 bases and J 2 bases; nucleotides not matched to a gene: 15. CDR3 sequence (DNA): TGCAGCGTTGACCCCCTTCCCATAGCGACAGGGAACTATGGCTACACCTTC. Protein: CSVDPLPIATGNYGYTF.

The chain's CDR3 is CSVELGRGGTDTQYF. CDR3 bases: TGCAGCGTTGAACTAGGGAGGGGGGGCACAGATACGCAGTATTTT. The chain links TRBV29-1 to TRBJ2-3; a weak D match, TRBD2 (7 bases). The V end was cut by 2 bases, the J end by 1 base, with 13 bases between. The CDR3 has 15 residues. Germline assignment: CDR1 SQVTM and CDR2 ANQGSEA.

The rearrangement joins TRBV9 to TRBJ1-2, with 7 bases aligning to TRBD1. CDR3 length: 15 residues. V lost 4 bases to trimming and J lost 12 bases; unmatched junction nucleotides: 18. Per the germline V gene, CDR1 is SGDLS and CDR2 is YYNGEE. CDR3 sequence: CASSPQVGGQFYHTF. The CDR3 nucleotides are TGTGCCAGCAGCCCCCAAGTGGGGGGACAGTTCTATCACACCTTC.

The CDR3 sequence: CASIRTDGNTIYF. As DNA, the CDR3 is TGTGCCAGCATCCGGACAGACGGAAACACCATATATTTT. The V and J genes are TRBV2 and TRBJ1-3; possibly TRBD1 for D (6 bases). Trimming stripped 7 bases from V and 4 bases from J, with 11 bases between. The V gene's germline CDR1 is SNHLY and CDR2 FYNNEI. The CDR3 has 13 residues.